This T cell receptor beta chain comes out of a study of blood T cell repertoires in COVID-19. Overall study context: The United States, Italy and Spain were the sources of the acute and convalescent COVID-19 samples. Sources were T cells, B-cell-depleted T cells, or PBMCs; the material itself was cDNA or gDNA.

In the original analysis: From reference gene primer amplification, estimates of nucleated cell counts were derived. Assay: immunoSEQ multiplex PCR; the TCRdb copy retains only in-frame clones and omits some. V and J calls plus clone size are reproduced from that table; the DNA served to infer D and trimming. The sample includes 36,000 or so clones, 90% of them seen just once. This clone was seen once. This CDR3 region has 17 residues. CDR1 SGHDT and CDR2 YYEEEE come from the germline V gene. V dropped 0 bases and J dropped 7 bases, with 19 bases sitting between them. The source is a human donor in a cohort sampled during active COVID-19. V gene TRBV5-6 combines with J gene TRBJ2-2; D possibly corresponds to TRBD1 (6 bases). The sample taken for sequencing was peripheral blood. The CDR3 DNA follows: TGTGCCAGCAGCTTGGAGGGGAGCAGGGGCTATATCGGGGAGCTGTTTTTT. This gives the protein CASSLEGSRGYIGELFF.